One TCR beta chain is described in this entry. Its target is unknown. The CDR3 spans 14 residues. In germline, CDR1 is SQVTM, CDR2 ANQGSEA. Trimming pared 2 bases from V and 0 bases from J, leaving 8 bases between. Next came a second PCR, run for roughly 6 to 11 cycles, which used a sample-barcoded 5' primer along with a J-beta primer mix. From the 5' RACE reads, TCRdb called clonotypes with MiXCR, one entry per CDR3 protein. This sample has roughly 560,000 distinct CDR3 sequences, with about 25% found just once. This sample is part of a study of blood T cells in healthy people across ages. Whole-study results and caveats: Estimates of total diversity, which came from one million sequenced T cells, were considered to be underestimates.

The data were also submitted as part of a second study, on T cells of mothers and their children. In that study: Related mother-child pairs showed slightly higher but non-significant overlap than unrelated pairs.

The sequence was collected from a boy younger than 18 in good health. The specimen was blood. The chain couples TRBV29-1 to TRBJ1-3, with a weak D call TRBD1 (6 bases). The CDR3 nucleotides are TGCAGCGTTGAAAGCAGGGGCTCTGGAAACACCATATATTTT. It codes for CSVESRGSGNTIYF.